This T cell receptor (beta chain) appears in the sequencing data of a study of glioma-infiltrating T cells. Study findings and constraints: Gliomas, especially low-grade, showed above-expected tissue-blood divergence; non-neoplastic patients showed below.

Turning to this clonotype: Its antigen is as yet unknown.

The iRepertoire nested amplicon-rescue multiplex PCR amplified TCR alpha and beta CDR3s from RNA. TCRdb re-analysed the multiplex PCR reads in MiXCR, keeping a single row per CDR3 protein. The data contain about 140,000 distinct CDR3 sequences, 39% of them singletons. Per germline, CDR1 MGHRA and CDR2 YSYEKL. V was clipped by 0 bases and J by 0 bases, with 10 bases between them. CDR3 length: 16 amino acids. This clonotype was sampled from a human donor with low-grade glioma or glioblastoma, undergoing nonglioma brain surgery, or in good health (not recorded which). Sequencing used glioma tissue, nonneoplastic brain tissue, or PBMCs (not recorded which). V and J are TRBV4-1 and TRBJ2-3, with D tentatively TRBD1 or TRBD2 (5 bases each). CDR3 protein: CASSQEWGWSTDTQYF. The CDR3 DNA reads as TGCGCCAGCAGCCAAGAGTGGGGGTGGAGCACAGATACGCAGTATTTT.